This is a list of T cell receptor beta chains from one sample in a study of cytomegalovirus exposure and HLA in healthy donors. The assay was immunoSEQ multiplex PCR, and TCRdb's table has in-frame clones only and misses some. The table includes 150,000 or so clones, roughly 80% detected once. Sequencing used PBMCs. The origin of the receptors is a woman aged 50 to 60 in good health and CMV-seropositive. The CDR3 runs from the conserved cysteine through the conserved F or W. The order of the fields is V gene, D gene, clone size, J gene, CDR3 protein, CDR3 DNA. The D gene is left open where the match is weak. Size values are once, few and many counts, or a class for expanded clones, and some rows have none.

V: TRBV7-8; D: TRBD1; size: -; J: TRBJ2-3; CDR3: CASSFPGTGAPDTQYF; DNA: TGTGCCAGCAGCTTCCCCGGGACAGGGGCCCCAGATACGCAGTATTTT
V: TRBV4-2; D: -; size: once; J: TRBJ1-5; CDR3: CASSQESSNQPQHF; DNA: TGTGCCAGCAGCCAAGAAAGCAGCAATCAGCCCCAGCATTTT
V: TRBV6-6; D: -; size: -; J: TRBJ2-2; CDR3: CASSYARGTGELFF; DNA: TGTGCCAGCAGTTACGCCAGGGGCACCGGGGAGCTGTTTTTT
V: TRBV7-8; D: -; size: -; J: TRBJ1-4; CDR3: CASSLKVRGNLFF; DNA: TGTGCCAGCAGCTTAAAGGTCAGGGGCAATCTGTTTTTT
V: TRBV5-5; D: -; size: -; J: TRBJ1-4; CDR3: CASSPETGSTEKLFF; DNA: TGTGCCAGCAGCCCTGAAACGGGTTCGACTGAAAAACTGTTTTTT
V: TRBV27; D: -; size: -; J: TRBJ1-1; CDR3: CASSPQPGNTEAFF; DNA: TGTGCCAGCAGTCCCCAGCCAGGGAACACTGAAGCTTTCTTT
V: TRBV4-3; D: -; size: -; J: TRBJ2-1; CDR3: CASSLGVGYPNNEQFF; DNA: TGCGCCAGCAGCCTCGGGGTGGGGTACCCCAACAATGAGCAGTTCTTC
V: TRBV7-2; D: TRBD1; size: -; J: TRBJ1-4; CDR3: CASSRDRGGEKLFF; DNA: TGTGCCAGCAGCAGAGACAGGGGGGGTGAAAAACTGTTTTTT
V: TRBV7-9; D: -; size: -; J: TRBJ1-1; CDR3: CASSLGQLNTEAFF; DNA: TGTGCCAGCAGCTTAGGACAGTTGAACACTGAAGCTTTCTTT
V: TRBV5-8; D: -; size: -; J: TRBJ1-1; CDR3: CASSLDPTGLMNTEAFF; DNA: TGTGCCAGCAGCTTGGACCCAACAGGGCTCATGAACACTGAAGCTTTCTTT
V: TRBV6-1; D: -; size: few; J: TRBJ1-3; CDR3: CASRSTGIGNTIYF; DNA: TGTGCCAGCAGGAGCACAGGGATTGGAAACACCATATATTTT
V: TRBV30; D: -; size: -; J: TRBJ1-1; CDR3: CALTGQLNTEAFF; DNA: TGTGCCTTAACTGGACAGTTGAACACTGAAGCTTTCTTT
V: TRBV7-6; D: TRBD2; size: -; J: TRBJ2-1; CDR3: CASSLGSSGGRTYEQFF; DNA: TGTGCCAGCAGCTTAGGTAGTAGCGGGGGCCGGACCTATGAGCAGTTCTTC
V: TRBV6-6; D: -; size: -; J: TRBJ1-1; CDR3: CASSRRGSNTEAFF; DNA: TGTGCCAGCTCAAGGCGGGGATCGAACACTGAAGCTTTCTTT
V: TRBV30; D: -; size: -; J: TRBJ2-7; CDR3: CAWSVEGSEQYF; DNA: TGTGCCTGGAGTGTAGAGGGTAGCGAGCAGTACTTC
V: TRBV7-2; D: TRBD2; size: -; J: TRBJ2-5; CDR3: CASSWTSGQETQYF; DNA: TGTGCCAGCAGCTGGACTAGCGGCCAAGAGACCCAGTACTTC
V: TRBV18; D: -; size: -; J: TRBJ2-3; CDR3: CASSAGTDTQYF; DNA: TGTGCCAGTTCGGCGGGCACAGATACGCAGTATTTT
V: TRBV2; D: -; size: few; J: TRBJ2-1; CDR3: CASSEARGYNEQFF; DNA: TGTGCCAGCAGTGAGGCGCGCGGTTACAATGAGCAGTTCTTC
V: TRBV7-2; D: -; size: few; J: TRBJ2-3; CDR3: CASSPGAGLTDTQYF; DNA: TGTGCCAGCAGCCCTGGGGCGGGACTCACAGATACGCAGTATTTT
V: TRBV2; D: -; size: -; J: TRBJ1-5; CDR3: CASSEQHNQPQHF; DNA: TGTGCCAGCAGTGAACAACACAATCAGCCCCAGCATTTT
V: TRBV7-9; D: TRBD2; size: -; J: TRBJ2-2; CDR3: CASSSLGGGHGTGELFF; DNA: TGTGCCAGCAGCTCCCTTGGCGGGGGGCACGGCACCGGGGAGCTGTTTTTT
V: TRBV10-1; D: -; size: -; J: TRBJ1-6; CDR3: CASSESGGRSLHF; DNA: TGCGCCAGCAGTGAGTCCGGGGGAAGGTCCCTCCACTTT
V: TRBV4-3; D: -; size: -; J: TRBJ2-7; CDR3: CASSEGIAGSYEQYF; DNA: TGCGCCAGCTCAGAAGGGATTGCGGGTTCCTACGAGCAGTACTTC
V: TRBV4-3; D: TRBD1; size: few; J: TRBJ2-7; CDR3: CASSQDSGTGLYEQYF; DNA: TGCGCCAGCAGCCAAGATTCCGGGACAGGATTATACGAGCAGTACTTC
V: TRBV13; D: TRBD1; size: -; J: TRBJ2-1; CDR3: CASTLGQGIGEQFF; DNA: TGTGCCAGCACCCTGGGACAGGGAATCGGGGAGCAGTTCTTC
V: TRBV9; D: -; size: -; J: TRBJ2-2; CDR3: CASSDIAGELFF; DNA: TGTGCCAGCAGCGATATAGCGGGGGAGCTGTTTTTT
V: TRBV15; D: -; size: -; J: TRBJ2-1; CDR3: CATSRDMWGTVYNEQFF; DNA: TGTGCCACCAGCAGAGATATGTGGGGCACCGTCTACAATGAGCAGTTCTTC
V: TRBV9; D: TRBD2; size: -; J: TRBJ2-3; CDR3: CASSGGTSGGTGEGTDTQYF; DNA: TGTGCCAGCAGCGGAGGGACTAGCGGGGGGACGGGGGAGGGCACAGATACGCAGTATTTT
V: TRBV2; D: TRBD1; size: -; J: TRBJ2-7; CDR3: CASSVQGNYEQYF; DNA: TGTGCCAGCAGTGTACAGGGGAACTACGAGCAGTACTTC
V: TRBV29-1; D: -; size: -; J: TRBJ2-3; CDR3: CSARIGWGRTDTQYF; DNA: TGCAGCGCCAGAATAGGGTGGGGGCGCACAGATACGCAGTATTTT
V: TRBV7-2; D: -; size: -; J: TRBJ2-5; CDR3: CASSLQLFQETQYF; DNA: TGTGCCAGCAGCTTACAACTATTCCAAGAGACCCAGTACTTC
V: TRBV18; D: TRBD2; size: -; J: TRBJ2-2; CDR3: CASSLTSQNTGELFF; DNA: TGTGCCAGCTCACTGACTAGCCAGAACACCGGGGAGCTGTTTTTT
V: TRBV9; D: TRBD2; size: -; J: TRBJ2-3; CDR3: CASSVEGLAVDTQYF; DNA: TGTGCCAGCAGCGTAGAAGGGCTAGCGGTAGATACGCAGTATTTT
V: TRBV7-6; D: -; size: few; J: TRBJ2-3; CDR3: CASSLTRSTDTQYF; DNA: TGTGCCAGCAGCTTGACTAGGTCGACTGATACGCAGTATTTT
V: TRBV7-2; D: -; size: -; J: TRBJ2-7; CDR3: CASSPQPGNEQYF; DNA: TGTGCCAGCAGTCCCCAGCCGGGTAACGAGCAGTACTTC
V: TRBV5-5; D: -; size: -; J: TRBJ1-3; CDR3: CASSQEEATGNTIYF; DNA: TGTGCCAGCAGCCAAGAGGAGGCAACCGGAAACACCATATATTTT
V: TRBV6-1; D: -; size: -; J: TRBJ1-5; CDR3: CASGSSQPQHF; DNA: TGTGCCAGTGGATCTAGTCAGCCCCAGCATTTT
V: TRBV29-1; D: -; size: -; J: TRBJ1-2; CDR3: CSVVFQGSYGYTF; DNA: TGCAGCGTTGTATTTCAGGGTAGCTATGGCTACACCTTC
V: TRBV13; D: TRBD1; size: -; J: TRBJ2-7; CDR3: CASSSGQHYEQYF; DNA: TGTGCCAGCAGCTCGGGACAGCACTACGAGCAGTACTTC
V: TRBV6-5; D: -; size: -; J: TRBJ2-7; CDR3: CASSYFQGEAYEQYF; DNA: TGTGCCAGCAGTTATTTTCAAGGGGAGGCCTACGAGCAGTACTTC
V: TRBV7-9; D: -; size: once; J: TRBJ1-1; CDR3: CASSSTGGPNTEAFF; DNA: TGTGCCAGCAGCTCCACGGGGGGGCCGAACACTGAAGCTTTCTTT
V: TRBV15; D: -; size: -; J: TRBJ2-6; CDR3: CATSRDSGAGANVLTF; DNA: TGTGCCACCAGCAGAGATTCAGGGGCTGGGGCCAACGTCCTGACTTTC
V: TRBV6-1; D: -; size: -; J: TRBJ2-7; CDR3: CASSLGLGEQYF; DNA: TGTGCCAGTTCCTTGGGGCTTGGCGAGCAGTACTTC
V: TRBV11-2; D: -; size: -; J: TRBJ2-7; CDR3: CASSIAQGPLYEQYF; DNA: TGTGCCAGCAGCATCGCACAGGGACCCCTCTACGAGCAGTACTTC
V: TRBV5-1; D: TRBD2; size: -; J: TRBJ2-3; CDR3: CASRGTSGFGDTQYF; DNA: TGCGCCAGCAGGGGGACTAGCGGTTTTGGGGATACGCAGTATTTT
V: TRBV25-1; D: TRBD1; size: once; J: TRBJ1-2; CDR3: CASRGQYYGYTF; DNA: TGTGCCAGCAGGGGACAGTACTATGGCTACACCTTC
V: TRBV27; D: TRBD1; size: few; J: TRBJ2-7; CDR3: CASSWGRGSYEQYF; DNA: TGTGCCAGCAGTTGGGGCAGGGGGTCCTACGAGCAGTACTTC
V: TRBV11-2; D: TRBD1; size: -; J: TRBJ1-4; CDR3: CASSLGLQGANEKLFF; DNA: TGTGCCAGCAGCTTAGGCCTACAGGGGGCGAATGAAAAACTGTTTTTT
V: TRBV13; D: -; size: -; J: TRBJ2-1; CDR3: CASRQTGNEQFF; DNA: TGTGCCAGCAGGCAAACAGGGAATGAGCAGTTCTTC
V: TRBV6-1; D: -; size: -; J: TRBJ2-5; CDR3: CASSNGKQGKETQYF; DNA: TGTGCCAGCAGTAATGGGAAACAGGGCAAGGAGACCCAGTACTTC
V: TRBV29-1; D: -; size: -; J: TRBJ1-2; CDR3: CSVEDYRDGYTF; DNA: TGCAGCGTTGAAGATTACAGGGATGGCTACACCTTC
V: TRBV6-1; D: -; size: -; J: TRBJ2-3; CDR3: CASSEVGAGGTDTQYF; DNA: TGTGCCAGCAGTGAAGTTGGAGCAGGGGGCACAGATACGCAGTATTTT
V: TRBV27; D: -; size: -; J: TRBJ2-3; CDR3: CASSLVRGTDTQYF; DNA: TGTGCCAGCAGTTTGGTACGGGGGACGGATACGCAGTATTTT